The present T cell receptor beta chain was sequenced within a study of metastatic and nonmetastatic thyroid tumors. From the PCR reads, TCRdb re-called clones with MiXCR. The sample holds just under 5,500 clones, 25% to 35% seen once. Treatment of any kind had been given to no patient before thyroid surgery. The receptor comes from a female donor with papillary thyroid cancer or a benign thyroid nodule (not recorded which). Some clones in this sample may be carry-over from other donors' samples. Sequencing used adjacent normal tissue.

The CDR3 DNA follows: TGTGCCAGCACCTGGGACAGCATGAACACTGAAGCTTTCTTT. As protein: CASTWDSMNTEAFF. The V call is TRBV2, the J call TRBJ1-1; 7 bases line up with TRBD1. The germline V gene has CDR1 SNHLY and CDR2 FYNNEI. V gave up 7 bases and J gave up 0 bases; unmatched junction bases: 5. The CDR3 is 14 amino acids.